These 9 T cell receptor beta chains were all obtained from the same sample, sequenced in a study of OX40 agonist ivuxolimab in advanced cancers. Method: immunoSEQ multiplex PCR; TCRdb's copy keeps in-frame clones and lacks some. This repertoire shows about 61,000 clones, roughly 84% found once; its top ten account for more than 0.4%. The specimen comprised CD4+ or CD8+ T cells sorted from blood, sampled in a trial of the OX40 agonist ivuxolimab. The receptor set was obtained from an adult with an advanced solid tumor such as melanoma, head and neck, liver or kidney cancer.

Only a few counts were recorded for this clone. The gene calls are TRBV7-6 and TRBJ2-7, with D hard to call. Trimming stripped 5 bases from V and 1 base from J, with 9 bases between. This CDR3 contains 13 residues. Germline CDR1 reads SGHVS; CDR2 reads FNYEAQ. The chain's CDR3 is CASSQLPSYEQYF. The CDR3, as DNA: TGTGCCAGCAGCCAACTGCCTTCCTACGAGCAGTACTTC.

The chain recombines TRBV10-1 with TRBJ1-2; D remains unclear. Germline CDR1 and CDR2: WNHNN and SYGVQD (reference sequence). V dropped 3 bases and J dropped 8 bases, with 13 bases sitting between them. The CDR3 extends over 13 amino acids. CDR3 residues: CASSEGTGRGYTF. The CDR3 coding sequence is TGCGCCAGCAGTGAAGGCACGGGTAGGGGCTACACCTTC.

The gene calls are TRBV19 and TRBJ2-5; no clear D. Between the trimmed V and J ends, which lost 3 bases and 1 base, there was a span of 6 bases. Germline CDR1 reads LNHDA; CDR2 reads SQIVND (reference sequence). The CDR3 is 13 amino acids. The CDR3 region has the DNA TGTGCCAGTAGTATTGGCTTCCAAGAGACCCAGTACTTC. Its translation: CASSIGFQETQYF. Full variable domain (missing parts from reference TRBV19 and TRBJ2-5): DGGITQSPKYLFRKEGQNVTLSCEQNLNHDAMYWYRQDPGQGLRLIYYSQIVNDFQKGDIAEGYSVSREKKESFPLTVTSAQKNPTAFYLCASSIGFQETQYFGPGTRLLVL.

The rearrangement links TRBV7-9 to TRBJ1-2; no definite D call. The CDR3 consists of 12 residues. The germline V gene encodes CDR1 SEHNR and CDR2 FQNEAQ (reference sequence). Trimming cost V 0 bases and J 7 bases, with 6 bases left between them. The CDR3: CASSLAARGYTF. CDR3 in DNA: TGTGCCAGCAGCTTAGCAGCTCGTGGCTACACCTTC.

This clone has just one count. V is TRBV10-3 and J is TRBJ1-1; D perhaps matches TRBD1 (6 bases). The CDR3 contains 14 residues. V lost 2 bases, J lost 4 bases, and 11 bases lay in between. Per germline, CDR1 ENHRY and CDR2 SYGVKD. The CDR3 here is CAISEPGEGTEAFF. CDR3 nucleotide sequence: TGTGCCATCAGTGAGCCAGGGGAGGGCACTGAAGCTTTCTTT.

The rearrangement joins TRBV10-3 to TRBJ1-5; D is perhaps TRBD1 (5 bases). V shed 4 bases and J shed 0 bases, with 10 bases lying between them. The CDR3 contains 15 residues. CDR1 is ENHRY, CDR2 SYGVKD, per germline. The CDR3 here is CAISVGGDSNQPQHF. Here the CDR3 DNA reads TGTGCCATCAGTGTCGGGGGGGATAGCAATCAGCCCCAGCATTTT.

In its sample, this clone was seen a few times. V usage is TRBV28 and J usage is TRBJ1-1; weak D call: TRBD1 (6 bases). From germline, CDR1 is MDHEN and CDR2 SYDVKM. Trimming took off 6 bases at V and 7 bases at J, with 9 bases between the two ends. The CDR3 runs to 11 residues. CDR3 DNA sequence: TGTGCCAGCAGCGGGACATTTGAAGCTTTCTTT. Translation gives CASSGTFEAFF.

The chain employs TRBV19 and TRBJ1-2; unclear D gene. CDR1 is LNHDA, CDR2 SQIVND, per germline (reference sequence). Trimming removed 6 bases at V and 7 bases at J, with 15 bases between. This CDR3 contains 13 residues. The DNA for the CDR3 is TGTGCCAGTAGGTTTGACGGCTATCGTGGCTACACCTTC. Amino acid sequence: CASRFDGYRGYTF.

V gene TRBV7-2 combines with J gene TRBJ2-2; D is unresolved. CDR1 SGHTA and CDR2 FQGNSA come from the germline V gene. The CDR3 covers 12 residues. Trimming took off 5 bases at V and 5 bases at J, with 6 bases between the two ends. Here the CDR3 reads CASSERTGELFF. In DNA, the CDR3 is TGTGCCAGCAGCGAAAGGACCGGGGAGCTGTTTTTT.